This T cell receptor (beta chain) appears in the sequencing data of a study of control samples from healthy donors and cancer patients. Germline CDR1 and CDR2: GTSNPN and SVGIG (reference sequence). The CDR3 consists of 10 residues. V was pared by 2 bases and J by 7 bases, with 5 bases between. Sequencing used immunoSEQ multiplex PCR; TCRdb keeps in-frame clones, though not all of them. The repertoire has fewer than 200,000 clones, around 93% of them found once; the top ten carry over 3.5%. The gene calls are TRBV30 and TRBJ1-2; D gene unclear. The clonotype comes from a woman aged 60 to 75 in good health. Specimen: blood. CDR3 sequence: CAWSPTGYTF. CDR3 nucleotides: TGTGCCTGGAGTCCGACTGGCTACACCTTC.